Presented here are 31 T cell receptor beta chains from one specimen sequenced in a study of blood T cell repertoires in COVID-19. Profiled with immunoSEQ multiplex PCR; TCRdb holds only in-frame clones, not every one. The sample carries around 140,000 clones, approximately 80% recorded once. The sample taken for sequencing was peripheral blood. Receptors were obtained from a man aged 50 to 60 with acute or convalescent COVID-19.

The gene calls are TRBV19 and TRBJ2-5; 10 bases are shared with TRBD2. The junction had 6 bases not matched to a gene; V was cut back by 1 base and J by 4 bases. Per germline, CDR1 LNHDA and CDR2 SQIVND (reference sequence). The CDR3 has 16 residues. Written as DNA, the CDR3 is TGTGCCAGTAGTATAGGGGGACTAGCGAGTAGAGAGACCCAGTACTTC. Protein product: CASSIGGLASRETQYF.

The CDR3: CATSRGGGTNYGYTF. The CDR3 nucleotides read TGTGCCACCAGCAGAGGGGGAGGGACTAACTATGGCTACACCTTC. The chain combines TRBV15 with TRBJ1-2; no clear D gene. V was clipped by 1 base and J by 0 bases, with 9 bases between them. The CDR3 extends over 15 amino acids. Germline lookup yields CDR1 LNHNV and CDR2 YYDKDF (reference sequence).

J is TRBJ1-5 and V is TRBV29-1, with a tentative D call TRBD1 (5 bases). CDR3 length equals 13 residues. The V end lost 8 bases, the J end lost 7 bases, and 18 bases lay between the germline ends. Germline values: CDR1 SQVTM, CDR2 ANQGSEA. CDR3 region: CSYDRGDGQPQHF. The CDR3 DNA is TGCAGCTACGACCGGGGGGACGGCCAGCCCCAGCATTTT.

J is TRBJ1-1 and V is TRBV4-1; maybe TRBD1 (6 bases). The CDR3 is made up of 14 amino acids. The V end lost 0 bases, the J end lost 13 bases, and 18 bases lay between the germline ends. From germline, CDR1 is MGHRA and CDR2 YSYEKL. The CDR3 coding sequence is TGCGCCAGCAGCCAAGATGGCCGGCAGGGAGGGGGTTTCTTT. This gives the protein CASSQDGRQGGGFF.

The V gene is TRBV6-1, the J gene TRBJ2-1; D may be TRBD2 (5 bases). V was shortened by 0 bases and J by 2 bases, with 11 bases between the two germline ends. The CDR3 spans 16 residues. Germline V gene sequence: CDR1 MNHNS, CDR2 SASEGT. Here the CDR3 DNA reads TGTGCCAGCAGTGAAGCGTGGATAGCGCCCTACAATGAGCAGTTCTTC. Translated, it gives CASSEAWIAPYNEQFF.

The V and J genes are TRBV5-1 and TRBJ2-3; perhaps TRBD2 as D (6 bases). This CDR3 region has 15 residues. V was cut by 0 bases and J by 5 bases, with 13 bases left in between. Germline assignment: CDR1 SGHRS and CDR2 YFSETQ. CDR3 protein: CASSLEGRGVDTQYF. In DNA, the CDR3 is TGCGCCAGCAGCTTGGAAGGGCGGGGAGTAGATACGCAGTATTTT.

The CDR3 region is CASSYGPEGDTQYF. The CDR3 region has the DNA TGTGCCAGCAGTTACGGGCCTGAGGGCGATACGCAGTATTTT. The chain links TRBV6-6 to TRBJ2-3; tentatively, D is TRBD2 (5 bases). The V gene lost 2 bases and the J gene lost 6 bases, with 12 bases spanning the gap. CDR1 MNHNY and CDR2 SVGAGI come from the germline V gene (reference sequence). This CDR3 is built from 14 residues.

This clone turned up a few times. This chain connects TRBV7-8 to TRBJ1-5; 7 positions match TRBD1. Per the germline V gene, CDR1 is SGHVS and CDR2 is FQNEAQ. The CDR3 loop spans 14 amino acids. The V and J ends lost 5 bases and 2 bases, in that order; junction bases with no gene match: 3. Written as DNA, the CDR3 is TGTGCCAGCAGCGACAGGGACGGCAATCAGCCCCAGCATTTT. It translates to CASSDRDGNQPQHF.

The rearrangement joins TRBV24-1 to TRBJ1-5; 8 bases fit TRBD1. The CDR3 is made up of 17 amino acids. CDR1 is KGHDR and CDR2 is SFDVKD in the germline V gene. After removal of 1 base from V and 0 bases from J, the junction contained 4 bases not matched to a gene. DNA for the CDR3: TGTGCCACCAGTGATTTTAGGGGACAGGATAGCAATCAGCCCCAGCATTTT. Protein: CATSDFRGQDSNQPQHF.

This CDR3 reads CAWGQGWTDTQYF. The CDR3 nucleotides are TGTGCCTGGGGACAGGGCTGGACAGATACGCAGTATTTT. The chain has TRBV30 and TRBJ2-3; TRBD1 matches 8 bases. CDR1 and CDR2 (germline): GTSNPN, SVGIG (reference sequence). The V segment lost 5 bases and the J segment 3 bases; nucleotides outside the gene matches: 4. There are 13 residues in the CDR3.

The V call is TRBV2, the J call TRBJ2-3, with D perhaps matching TRBD2 (7 bases). Germline lookup yields CDR1 SNHLY and CDR2 FYNNEI. This CDR3 spans 16 amino acids. Trimming took 4 bases from V and 2 from J, leaving 16 bases between them. The CDR3 nucleotides read TGTGCCAGCAGTGGACCGGGGAGGGGGTACACAGATACGCAGTATTTT. Its translation: CASSGPGRGYTDTQYF.

This sequence joins TRBV11-2 and TRBJ2-2, with D unclear. CDR3 size: 14 residues. Trimming shortened V by 4 bases and J by 7 bases, and 13 bases separated the two germline ends. Germline V gene data show CDR1 as SGHAT and CDR2 as FQNNGV. The CDR3 protein is CASSSHRRGGELFF. The CDR3 region has the DNA TGTGCCAGCAGCTCCCACCGGCGCGGCGGGGAGCTGTTTTTT.

The chain joins TRBV6-5 to TRBJ2-7; D is possibly TRBD2 (6 bases). Germline V gene data show CDR1 as MNHEY and CDR2 as SVGAGI. The length of the CDR3 is 12 residues. V shed 6 bases and J shed 2 bases, with 8 bases lying between them. This CDR3 reads CASRGGPYEQYF. DNA for the CDR3: TGTGCCAGCAGGGGAGGTCCCTACGAGCAGTACTTC.

This clone was detected only once. The chain joins TRBV29-1 to TRBJ2-1, with D possibly matching TRBD1 (6 bases). Germline CDR1 reads SQVTM; CDR2 reads ANQGSEA. Trimming pared 5 bases from V and 4 bases from J, leaving 15 bases between. The CDR3 has 14 residues. The DNA of the CDR3 is TGCAGCGTTCGAACGGGACACTTATACAATGAGCAGTTCTTC. Translated: CSVRTGHLYNEQFF.

This clone was counted a single time. The J gene is TRBJ1-4, the V gene TRBV5-1; D unresolved. Germline V lookup: CDR1 SGHRS, CDR2 YFSETQ. CDR3 length: 15 residues. Trimming removed 0 bases from V and 8 bases from J, with 14 bases in between. The DNA for the CDR3 is TGCGCCAGCAGCTTGGTTGCGGGCGCGGGGGAAAAACTGTTTTTT. This translates into CASSLVAGAGEKLFF.

The chain is built from TRBV5-4 and TRBJ2-2, with a tentative D call TRBD1 (6 bases). CDR3 length: 15 amino acids. Germline lookup yields CDR1 SGHNT and CDR2 YYREEE (reference sequence). Trimming stripped 3 bases from V and 3 bases from J, with 12 bases between. The CDR3 region has the DNA TGTGCCAGCAGCTGGGGGACAATCGACACCGGGGAGCTGTTTTTT. Protein sequence: CASSWGTIDTGELFF.

The chain links TRBV5-1 to TRBJ2-4; 12 positions agree with TRBD2. V lost 4 bases, J lost 6 bases, and 5 bases stayed unmatched. The CDR3 contains 15 residues. The germline gives CDR1 SGHRS, CDR2 YFSETQ. CDR3 region: CASSPGTSGRNIQYF. The CDR3 region has the DNA TGCGCCAGCAGCCCAGGGACTAGCGGGCGAAACATTCAGTACTTC. The variable domain in full, completed from reference TRBV5-1 and TRBJ2-4, reads KAGVTQTPRYLIKTRGQQVTLSCSPISGHRSVSWYQQTPGQGLQFLFEYFSETQRNKGNFPGRFSGRQFSNSRSEMNVSTLELGDSALYLCASSPGTSGRNIQYFGAGTRLSVL.

This clone was recorded only once. The CDR3 spells CASTAGGQVGKTQYF. For the CDR3, the DNA is TGTGCCAGCACGGCGGGGGGGCAAGTAGGGAAGACCCAGTACTTC. The rearrangement uses TRBV7-2 and TRBJ2-5; TRBD2 matches 9 bases. V lost 7 bases and J lost 6; bases outside the gene matches: 12. This CDR3 comprises 15 residues. Germline V gene lookup returns CDR1 SGHTA and CDR2 FQGNSA.

This chain uses TRBV7-9 with TRBJ1-1; TRBD1 aligns across 7 bases. V gave up 5 bases and J gave up 7 bases; unmatched junction bases: 4. From germline, CDR1 is SEHNR and CDR2 FQNEAQ (reference sequence). The length of the CDR3 is 12 residues. CDR3 bases: TGTGCCAGCAGCGCTTACAGGGGTGAAGCTTTCTTT. Translated: CASSAYRGEAFF. Together with reference TRBV7-9 and TRBJ1-1, the CDR3 gives the full variable domain: DTGVSQNPRHKITKRGQNVTFRCDPISEHNRLYWYRQTLGQGPEFLTYFQNEAQLEKSRLLSDRFSAERPKGSFSTLEIQRTEQGDSAMYLCASSAYRGEAFFGQGTRLTVV.

This clone turned up a few times. The DNA for the CDR3 is TGCGCCAGCAGTGACAGGGGGCATGGAACAGATACGCAGTATTTT. It yields the protein CASSDRGHGTDTQYF. J is TRBJ2-3 and V is TRBV10-2, with 8 bases aligning to TRBD1. This CDR3 comprises 15 residues. The germline V gene has CDR1 WSHSY and CDR2 SAAADI. J lost 3 bases, V lost 3 bases, and 5 bases had no gene match.

This chain links TRBV5-6 with TRBJ2-3, with a weak D call TRBD1 (5 bases). V lost 0 bases to trimming and J lost 2 bases, with 10 bases between them. Germline V CDR1 and CDR2: SGHDT, YYEEEE. The CDR3 spans 15 residues. The CDR3 region has the DNA TGTGCCAGCAGCTTGGGACAGATCGACACAGATACGCAGTATTTT. Its protein is CASSLGQIDTDTQYF.

The genes are TRBV12-3 or TRBV12-4 and TRBJ2-7, with D perhaps matching TRBD1 (5 bases). Between the trimmed V and J ends, which lost 5 bases and 6 bases, there was a span of 14 bases. The CDR3 loop spans 13 amino acids. The CDR3 DNA sequence: TGTGCCAGCAGTCTTGGCAGGGCCGCCGAGCAGTACGTC. Its protein is CASSLGRAAEQYV.

The chain uses TRBV3-1 (or the pseudogene TRBV3-2) and TRBJ1-2; D remains ambiguous. Between the trimmed V and J ends, which lost 4 bases and 7 bases, there was a span of 13 bases. Germline V gives CDR1 LGHDT, CDR2 YNNKEL (reference sequence). CDR3 length equals 13 residues. CDR3 in amino acids: CASSLPGLRGYTF. In DNA form, the CDR3 reads TGTGCCAGCAGCCTACCGGGTCTACGTGGCTACACCTTC.

About this clone: The sample has other DNA sequences that encode this CDR3 too. The chain couples TRBV5-1 to TRBJ2-1; possible D gene TRBD1, 6 bases. Trimming pared 0 bases from V and 1 base from J, leaving 8 bases between. CDR1 and CDR2 from the germline V gene are SGHRS and YFSETQ. The CDR3 is made up of 15 amino acids. The CDR3 reads CASSLGGLSYNEQFF. In nucleotides, the CDR3 is TGCGCCAGCAGCTTGGGGGGGCTTTCCTACAATGAGCAGTTCTTC.

The genes are TRBV4-1 and TRBJ2-5, with 12 bases fitting TRBD2. The CDR3 is 15 residues long. Germline CDR1 is MGHRA and CDR2 is YSYEKL. The V gene end was trimmed by 4 bases and the J gene end by 5 bases; junction bases not matched to a gene: 5. The CDR3 reads CASSLTSGGIETQYF. The DNA of the CDR3 is TGCGCCAGCAGCCTCACTAGCGGGGGGATCGAGACCCAGTACTTC.

The chain carries TRBV9 and TRBJ1-3; D not certain. Trimming took off 0 bases at V and 0 bases at J, with 10 bases between the two ends. The CDR3 is 16 residues long. From germline, CDR1 is SGDLS and CDR2 YYNGEE. CDR3 amino acids: CASSVVALPSGNTIYF. CDR3 DNA sequence: TGTGCCAGCAGCGTAGTTGCGCTCCCCTCTGGAAACACCATATATTTT.

This clone has a handful of counts. This chain joins TRBV6-1 and TRBJ1-5; D not resolved. V dropped 2 bases and J dropped 0 bases, with 11 bases sitting between them. The CDR3 extends over 16 amino acids. Germline-derived CDR1 and CDR2 are MNHNS and SASEGT. The CDR3 bases are TGTGCCAGCAGTGAATCATCAGTTTATAGCAATCAGCCCCAGCATTTT. It specifies CASSESSVYSNQPQHF.

The V and J genes are TRBV2 and TRBJ1-1; the D is unclear. This CDR3 contains 13 residues. Trimming took 7 bases from V and 0 from J, leaving 9 bases between them. The germline gives CDR1 SNHLY, CDR2 FYNNEI. In nucleotides, the CDR3 is TGTGCCAGCAATCTAGTATTGAACACTGAAGCTTTCTTT. It translates to CASNLVLNTEAFF.

CDR3 residues: CASSRDSPYNSPLHF. DNA of the CDR3: TGTGCCAGCTCACGGGACAGCCCCTATAATTCACCCCTCCACTTT. The chain joins TRBV18 to TRBJ1-6; 7 nucleotides line up with TRBD1. The CDR3 extends over 15 amino acids. Trimming removed 4 bases from V and 2 bases from J; junction bases left unmatched: 2. Germline CDR1 reads KGHSH; CDR2 reads LQKENI. Full variable domain (missing parts from reference TRBV18 and TRBJ1-6): NAGVMQNPRHLVRRRGQEARLRCSPMKGHSHVYWYRQLPEEGLKFMVYLQKENIIDESGMPKERFSAEFPKEGPSILRIQQVVRGDSAAYFCASSRDSPYNSPLHFGNGTRLTVT.

CDR3 sequence: CSVDGHRPSDYGYTF. As DNA, the CDR3 is TGCAGCGTTGATGGCCACAGGCCGTCCGACTATGGCTACACCTTC. V is TRBV29-1 and J is TRBJ1-2; D possibly corresponds to TRBD1 (5 bases). Germline V gene sequence: CDR1 SQVTM, CDR2 ANQGSEA. The V gene lost 3 bases and the J gene lost 3 bases, with 17 bases spanning the gap. CDR3 length: 15 amino acids.

This clone turned up a few times. The chain has TRBV6-5 and TRBJ1-2; possibly TRBD1 for D (5 bases). Germline V gene sequence: CDR1 MNHEY, CDR2 SVGAGI. V was trimmed by 7 bases and J by 8 bases, leaving 17 bases between them. CDR3 length equals 13 residues. CDR3 sequence: CASMLRGSRGYTF. Here the CDR3 DNA reads TGTGCCAGCATGCTCCGGGGGAGCCGAGGCTACACCTTC.